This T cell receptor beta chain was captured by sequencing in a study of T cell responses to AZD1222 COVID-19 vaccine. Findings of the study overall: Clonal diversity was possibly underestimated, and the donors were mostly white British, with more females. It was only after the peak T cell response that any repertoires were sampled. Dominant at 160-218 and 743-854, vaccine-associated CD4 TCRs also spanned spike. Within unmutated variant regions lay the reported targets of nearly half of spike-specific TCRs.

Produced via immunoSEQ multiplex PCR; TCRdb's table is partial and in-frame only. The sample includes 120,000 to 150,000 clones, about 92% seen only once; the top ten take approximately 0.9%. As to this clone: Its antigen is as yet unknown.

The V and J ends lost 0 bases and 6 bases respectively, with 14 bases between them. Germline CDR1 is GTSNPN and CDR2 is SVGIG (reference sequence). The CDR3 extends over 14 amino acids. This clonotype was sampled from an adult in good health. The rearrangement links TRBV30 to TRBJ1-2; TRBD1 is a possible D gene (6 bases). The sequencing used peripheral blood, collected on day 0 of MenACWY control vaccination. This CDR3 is CAWSVPNRVNGYTF. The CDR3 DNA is TGTGCCTGGAGTGTACCAAACAGGGTCAATGGCTACACCTTC. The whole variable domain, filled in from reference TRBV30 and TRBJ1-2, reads SQTIHQWPATLVQPVGSPLSLECTVEGTSNPNLYWYRQAAGRGLQLLFYSVGIGQISSEVPQNLSASRPQDRQFILSSKKLLLSDSGFYLCAWSVPNRVNGYTFGSGTRLTVV.